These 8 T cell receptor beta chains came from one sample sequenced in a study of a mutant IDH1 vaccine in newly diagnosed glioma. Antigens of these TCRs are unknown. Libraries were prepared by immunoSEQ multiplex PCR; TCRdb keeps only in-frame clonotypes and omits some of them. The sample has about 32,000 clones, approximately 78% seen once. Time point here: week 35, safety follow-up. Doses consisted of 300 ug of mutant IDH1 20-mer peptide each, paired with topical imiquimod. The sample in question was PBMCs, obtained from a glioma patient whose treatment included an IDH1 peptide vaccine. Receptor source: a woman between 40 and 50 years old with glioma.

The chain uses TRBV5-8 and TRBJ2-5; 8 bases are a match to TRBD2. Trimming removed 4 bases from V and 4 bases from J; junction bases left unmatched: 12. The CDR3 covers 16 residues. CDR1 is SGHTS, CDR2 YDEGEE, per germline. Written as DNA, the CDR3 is TGTGCCAGCAGCGCTCCGGGACTAGGGGTCGTAGAGACCCAGTACTTC. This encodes CASSAPGLGVVETQYF.

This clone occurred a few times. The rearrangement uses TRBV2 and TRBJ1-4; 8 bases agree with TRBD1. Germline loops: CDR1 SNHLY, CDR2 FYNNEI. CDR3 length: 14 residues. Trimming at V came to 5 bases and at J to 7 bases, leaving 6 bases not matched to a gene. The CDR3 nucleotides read TGTGCCAGCAGTAAGGACAGGGCCAGTGAAAAACTGTTTTTT. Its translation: CASSKDRASEKLFF.

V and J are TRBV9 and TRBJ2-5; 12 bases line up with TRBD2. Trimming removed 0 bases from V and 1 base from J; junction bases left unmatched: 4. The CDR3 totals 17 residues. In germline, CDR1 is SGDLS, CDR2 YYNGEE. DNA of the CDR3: TGTGCCAGCAGCGTAGATACTAGCGGGGGGCTCCAAGAGACCCAGTACTTC. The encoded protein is CASSVDTSGGLQETQYF.

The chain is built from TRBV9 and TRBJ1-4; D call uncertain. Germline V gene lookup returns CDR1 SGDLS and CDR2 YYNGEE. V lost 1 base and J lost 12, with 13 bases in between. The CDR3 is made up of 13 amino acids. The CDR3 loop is CASSVNVGVELFF. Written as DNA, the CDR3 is TGTGCCAGCAGCGTAAATGTGGGTGTGGAACTGTTTTTT.

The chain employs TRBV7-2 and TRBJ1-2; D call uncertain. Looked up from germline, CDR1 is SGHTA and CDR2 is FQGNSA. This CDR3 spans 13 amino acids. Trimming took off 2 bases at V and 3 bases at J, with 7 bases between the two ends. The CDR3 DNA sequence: TGTGCCAGCAGCTTAACGAGAGACTATGGCTACACCTTC. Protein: CASSLTRDYGYTF.

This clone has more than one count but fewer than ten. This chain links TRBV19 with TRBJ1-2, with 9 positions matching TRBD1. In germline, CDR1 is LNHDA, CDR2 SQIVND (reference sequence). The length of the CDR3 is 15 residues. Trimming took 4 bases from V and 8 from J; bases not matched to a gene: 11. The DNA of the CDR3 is TGTGCCAGTAGTAACCTGGGACAGGGCCGAACGGGCTACACCTTC. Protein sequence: CASSNLGQGRTGYTF.

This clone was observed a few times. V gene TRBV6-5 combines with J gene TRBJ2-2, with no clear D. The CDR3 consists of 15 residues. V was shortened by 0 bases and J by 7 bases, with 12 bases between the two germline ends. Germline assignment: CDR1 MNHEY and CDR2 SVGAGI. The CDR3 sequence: CASSYSWNFGGELFF. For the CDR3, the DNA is TGTGCCAGCAGTTACTCCTGGAATTTTGGCGGGGAGCTGTTTTTT.

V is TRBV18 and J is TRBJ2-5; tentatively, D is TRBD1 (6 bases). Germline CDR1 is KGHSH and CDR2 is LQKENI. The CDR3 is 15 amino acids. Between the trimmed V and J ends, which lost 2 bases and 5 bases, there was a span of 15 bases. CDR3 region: CASSPSGQSGETQYF. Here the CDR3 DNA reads TGTGCCAGCTCACCATCGGGACAATCGGGGGAGACCCAGTACTTC.